The 2 T cell receptor beta chains below come from one sample, sequenced in a study of T cells after yellow fever vaccination. Using its own MiXCR run on the 5' RACE reads, TCRdb lists one record per CDR3 protein. The sample lists approximately 180,000 distinct CDR3 sequences, roughly 6.4% occurring once. The sample here was CD4+ T cells sorted from PBMCs, taken on the day of the first yellow fever vaccination. The receptor source for this set is a man between 18 and 35 years old who received the YFV17D yellow fever vaccine.

There are many counts of this clonotype. V gene TRBV6-2 or TRBV6-3 combines with J gene TRBJ1-5; D gene unclear. Germline V lookup: CDR1 MNHEY, CDR2 SVGEGT. This CDR3 has 15 amino acids. V was cut by 5 bases and J by 2 bases, with 13 bases left in between. In DNA, the CDR3 is TGTGCCAGCAGTCCCTCGGGGAAGGGCAATCAGCCCCAGCATTTT. Residues: CASSPSGKGNQPQHF.

This clonotype appeared a few times. V usage is TRBV3-1 and J usage is TRBJ2-2, with D hard to call. Trimming removed 0 bases from V and 2 bases from J, with 7 bases in between. Germline V gives CDR1 LGHDT, CDR2 YNNKEL (reference sequence). The CDR3 loop spans 15 amino acids. The CDR3 spells CASSQDNRNTGELFF. For the CDR3, the DNA is TGTGCCAGCAGCCAAGACAACAGAAACACCGGGGAGCTGTTTTTT.